Listed below are T cell receptor beta chains from one sample, sequenced in a study of CD8 T cells in Susac syndrome. A single record per CDR3 protein comes from TCRdb applying MiXCR to the immunoSEQ multiplex PCR reads. The data show more than 95,000 distinct CDR3 sequences, 85% to 95% seen once. Sequencing input: CD8+ T cells from PBMCs. The receptor set was obtained from a human donor with multiple sclerosis. CDR3s include the opening cysteine and the closing phenylalanine or tryptophan. A D gene is named only where the DNA matches it firmly. Size is stated for part of the rows, as once, few or many counts, or as a class when the clone is expanded.

d_gene	v_gene	j_gene	abundance	CDR3nt	CDR3aa
NA	TRBV19	TRBJ1-1	once	TGTGCCAGTAGTACGCGTAGGGGTATGAAGACTGAAGCTTTCTTT	CASSTRRGMKTEAFF
NA	TRBV6-1	TRBJ2-1	NA	TGTGCCAGCAGTCGACGATCAAGAAGCTCCTACAATGAGCAGTTCTTC	CASSRRSRSSYNEQFF
TRBD2	TRBV6-4	TRBJ2-3	NA	TGTGCCAGCAGTGACTCGATCCTAGCGGGCCAGCGTACGCAGTATTTT	CASSDSILAGQRTQYF
TRBD2	TRBV6-5	TRBJ2-6	NA	TGTGCCAGCAGTTACGGGGAGGGGTCCACTGGGGCCAACGTCCTGACTTTC	CASSYGEGSTGANVLTF
NA	TRBV9	TRBJ2-3	NA	TGTGCCAGCAGCGTCCGTAGCCGGGTTAGCACAGATACGCAGTATTTT	CASSVRSRVSTDTQYF
NA	TRBV20-1	TRBJ1-2	NA	TGCAGTATATACGTGAGGTCCGACTCCAGCTATGGCTACACCTTC	CSIYVRSDSSYGYTF
NA	TRBV14	TRBJ2-5	NA	TGTGCCAGCAGCACCCGGGACTCCCAAGAGACCCAGTACTTC	CASSTRDSQETQYF
NA	TRBV15	TRBJ1-1	NA	TGTGCCACCAGCAGAGATGGGAAGGGAGGGATGAACACTGAAGCTTTCTTT	CATSRDGKGGMNTEAFF
NA	TRBV24-1	TRBJ1-2	NA	TGTGCCACCAGTGATTCCCATATGGGCAAAGACTATGGCTACACCTTC	CATSDSHMGKDYGYTF
TRBD1	TRBV18	TRBJ1-2	NA	TGTGCCAGTTCACCAGTCCGTCAGGGGGTATACGACTATGGCTACACCTTC	CASSPVRQGVYDYGYTF
NA	TRBV7-9	TRBJ1-1	once	TGTGCCAGCACCTCAGGAAACACTGAAGCTTTCTTT	CASTSGNTEAFF
TRBD1	TRBV3-1	TRBJ2-7	NA	TGTGCCAGCAGCCAAGGTGGGACAGAGGACTACGAGCAGTACTTC	CASSQGGTEDYEQYF
TRBD1	TRBV6-1	TRBJ1-2	NA	TGTGCCAGCACTCCTGGGACAGGGGGCCTCTATGGCTACACCTTC	CASTPGTGGLYGYTF
NA	TRBV29-1	TRBJ2-3	NA	TGCAGCGTCTCCGGGAATACGCAGTATTTT	CSVSGNTQYF
NA	TRBV19	TRBJ1-2	NA	TGTGCCAGTAGTATAGATCCGGAGGGGCGAACTGGCTACACCTTC	CASSIDPEGRTGYTF
TRBD1	TRBV6-5	TRBJ2-2	NA	TGTGCCAGCAGTTACTCGAGGACAGGAATTAACACCGGGGAGCTGTTTTTT	CASSYSRTGINTGELFF
NA	TRBV29-1	TRBJ1-4	NA	TGCAGCGTTGAGGGACCAACACATGAAAAACTGTTTTTT	CSVEGPTHEKLFF
TRBD2	TRBV3-1	TRBJ2-7	NA	TGTGCCAGCAGCCCGGGTGGGACTAGGAATTCCTACGAGCAGTACTTC	CASSPGGTRNSYEQYF
NA	TRBV3-1	TRBJ2-4	NA	TGTGCCAGCAGCCAAGATGGAAGGCTTGGCAAAAACATTCAGTACTTC	CASSQDGRLGKNIQYF
NA	TRBV7-9	TRBJ2-3	once	TGTGCCAGCAGCGTCACCATTGGGGCAGATACGCAGTATTTT	CASSVTIGADTQYF
TRBD1	TRBV27	TRBJ1-1	NA	TGTGCCAGCAGTTTGACAGGGGTAAGGGAAGCTTTCTTT	CASSLTGVREAFF
NA	TRBV7-9	TRBJ2-3	NA	TGTGCCAGCAGCCAAGGACTCAACACAGATACGCAGTATTTT	CASSQGLNTDTQYF
NA	TRBV9	TRBJ1-5	NA	TGTGCCAGCAGCGTAAGCGGTTATAGCAATCAGCCCCAGCATTTT	CASSVSGYSNQPQHF
NA	TRBV5-1	TRBJ2-1	NA	TGCGCCAGCACTTCCAGCCATGAGCAGTTCTTC	CASTSSHEQFF
NA	TRBV6-6	TRBJ1-1	NA	TGTGCCAGCAGACCCCGCACATTGAACACTGAAGCTTTCTTT	CASRPRTLNTEAFF
TRBD2	TRBV29-1	TRBJ2-1	few	TGCAGCGTTTCGGGGGGGTCCTACAATGAGCAGTTCTTC	CSVSGGSYNEQFF
NA	TRBV10-2	TRBJ2-1	NA	TGCGCCAGCACCCCTTCCGGGGCTGAGCAGTTCTTC	CASTPSGAEQFF
NA	TRBV7-2	TRBJ2-1	NA	TGTGCCAGCAGCTTAGGGCTCCGGGGGCTAACATACAATGAGCAGTTCTTC	CASSLGLRGLTYNEQFF
NA	TRBV2	TRBJ2-1	once	TGTGCCAGCAGTGAGGGTCGGAGGGAGCAGTTCTTC	CASSEGRREQFF
TRBD1	TRBV5-4	TRBJ1-2	NA	TGTGCCAGCAGCTGGGACAGGGAGGTTGACTATGGCTACACCTTC	CASSWDREVDYGYTF
TRBD2	TRBV29-1	TRBJ2-4	NA	TGCAGCGTTGTTCCGACTAGCGGGGGGGGCAAAAACATTCAGTACTTC	CSVVPTSGGGKNIQYF
TRBD2	TRBV9	TRBJ2-1	NA	TGTGCCAGCAGCGTAGCACTAGCGGGGACCTACAATGAGCAGTTCTTC	CASSVALAGTYNEQFF
NA	TRBV6-5	TRBJ1-1	NA	TGTGCCAGCAGTTACTCGACGGGGCGGGCTGAAGCTTTCTTT	CASSYSTGRAEAFF
TRBD2	TRBV6-5	TRBJ2-5	NA	TGTGCCAGCAGCTGGGAGCCTAGCGGGTCGGAGACCCAGTACTTC	CASSWEPSGSETQYF
NA	TRBV12-3/TRBV12-4	TRBJ1-1	few	TGTGCCAGCAGTCTTACTGGGAAGAACACTGAAGCTTTCTTT	CASSLTGKNTEAFF
NA	TRBV28	TRBJ1-5	NA	TGTGCCAGCAGTTCCCCGCCCGGGACACGTCAGCCCCAGCATTTT	CASSSPPGTRQPQHF
NA	TRBV5-6	TRBJ2-1	NA	TGTGCCAGCAGCTTGGTCTACGCAGACAATGAGCAGTTCTTC	CASSLVYADNEQFF
NA	TRBV6-1	TRBJ2-7	few	TGTGCCAGCAGCCGAGGACAGAGTCCCTACGAGCAGTACTTC	CASSRGQSPYEQYF
NA	TRBV19	TRBJ2-2	NA	TGTGCCAGTAGGAGAAGACAGGAGGACACCGGGGAGCTGTTTTTT	CASRRRQEDTGELFF
NA	TRBV12-5	TRBJ2-5	NA	TGTGCTAGTGGCCTTGTTCGGGGGGAGACCCAGTACTTC	CASGLVRGETQYF
NA	TRBV5-6	TRBJ1-3	NA	TGTGCCAGCAGCTTGTGGCGGGGTCGTCCTGGAAACACCATATATTTT	CASSLWRGRPGNTIYF
TRBD1	TRBV5-4	TRBJ2-3	once	TGTGCCAGCAGCTCAGGGGGCGCAATCGCAGATACGCAGTATTTT	CASSSGGAIADTQYF
TRBD1	TRBV5-1	TRBJ1-3	once	TGCGCCAGCAGCCGTATCGGGGGACAGGAGGCGGACACCATATATTTT	CASSRIGGQEADTIYF
NA	TRBV30	TRBJ2-1	NA	TGTGCCTGGAGTCTACAGGGAAACAATGAGCAGTTCTTC	CAWSLQGNNEQFF
TRBD2	TRBV3-1	TRBJ2-3	NA	TGTGCCAGCAGCCCAGCGGGACTCTACACAGATACGCAGTATTTT	CASSPAGLYTDTQYF
NA	TRBV6-5	TRBJ1-5	NA	TGTGCCAGCAGTTACCAACGGATTTCGCATAGCAATCAGCCCCAGCATTTT	CASSYQRISHSNQPQHF
NA	TRBV9	TRBJ2-5	once	TGTGCCAGCAGCCCGTTTACGGAAGAGACCCAGTACTTC	CASSPFTEETQYF
NA	TRBV3-1	TRBJ2-6	NA	TGTGCCAGCAGCCAAGTTAGACGTTCTGGGGCCAACGTCCTGACTTTC	CASSQVRRSGANVLTF
NA	TRBV29-1	TRBJ1-3	NA	TGCAGCGTTGAAGACGCCAAAACAGGGCACTCTGGAAACACCATATATTTT	CSVEDAKTGHSGNTIYF
TRBD1	TRBV7-9	TRBJ1-4	NA	TGTGCCAGCAGCCACCCGGGGGACAGAATTGAAAAACTGTTTTTT	CASSHPGDRIEKLFF
TRBD1	TRBV20-1	TRBJ1-4	once	TGCAGTGCTAGAGCCTTGACAGGGGCCAACAGGGGTGAAAAACTGTTTTTT	CSARALTGANRGEKLFF
NA	TRBV7-8	TRBJ2-4	NA	TGTGCCAGCAGCTCCCCGGGAGATTGGGCCAAAAACATTCAGTACTTC	CASSSPGDWAKNIQYF
NA	TRBV15	TRBJ2-7	NA	TGTGCCACCAGCAGTGACGGTCGCGAGCAGTACTTC	CATSSDGREQYF
TRBD2	TRBV12-3/TRBV12-4	TRBJ2-3	NA	TGTGCCAGCAGTTTCGGGGGGTCCCGAGATACGCAGTATTTT	CASSFGGSRDTQYF
NA	TRBV28	TRBJ2-3	NA	TGTGCCAGCAGTGAACGGGAGTCTGGCACAGATACGCAGTATTTT	CASSERESGTDTQYF
TRBD1	TRBV12-3/TRBV12-4	TRBJ1-2	once	TGTGCCAGCAGTTTAGTATGGGGACAGGGGGAGTTTGGCTATGGCTACACCTTC	CASSLVWGQGEFGYGYTF
NA	TRBV13	TRBJ2-5	NA	TGTGCCAGCAGCCCGCCTCGAGGGGAAACTGGATCGGGGACCCAGTACTTC	CASSPPRGETGSGTQYF
TRBD2	TRBV12-5	TRBJ2-5	NA	TGTGCTAGTGGTTTCCCTGGGTCTGCGGGGGGCCAAGAGACCCAGTACTTC	CASGFPGSAGGQETQYF
NA	TRBV12-3/TRBV12-4	TRBJ1-2	NA	TGTGCCAGCAGTCACCGGGACGGAGTTTATGGCTACACCTTC	CASSHRDGVYGYTF
TRBD2	TRBV9	TRBJ2-1	NA	TGTGCCAGCAGCGTAGCAACGGGAGGGGTGAATGAGCAGTTCTTC	CASSVATGGVNEQFF